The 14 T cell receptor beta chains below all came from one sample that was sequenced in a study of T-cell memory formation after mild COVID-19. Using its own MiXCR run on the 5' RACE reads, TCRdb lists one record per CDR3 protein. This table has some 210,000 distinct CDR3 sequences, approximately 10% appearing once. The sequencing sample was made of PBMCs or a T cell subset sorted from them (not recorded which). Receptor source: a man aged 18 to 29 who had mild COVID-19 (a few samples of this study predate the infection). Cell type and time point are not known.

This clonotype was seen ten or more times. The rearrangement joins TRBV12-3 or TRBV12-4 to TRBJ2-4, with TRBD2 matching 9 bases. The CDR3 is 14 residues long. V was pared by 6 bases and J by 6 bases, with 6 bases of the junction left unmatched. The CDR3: CASRERGDRNIQYF. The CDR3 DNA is TGTGCCAGCAGGGAGCGGGGGGACAGAAACATTCAGTACTTC.

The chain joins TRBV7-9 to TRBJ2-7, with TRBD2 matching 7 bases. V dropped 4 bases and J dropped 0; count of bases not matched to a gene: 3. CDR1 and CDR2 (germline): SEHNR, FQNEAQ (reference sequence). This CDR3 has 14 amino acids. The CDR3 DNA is TGTGCCAGCAGCTCCAGGACTAGCTCCTACGAGCAGTACGTC. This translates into CASSSRTSSYEQYV.

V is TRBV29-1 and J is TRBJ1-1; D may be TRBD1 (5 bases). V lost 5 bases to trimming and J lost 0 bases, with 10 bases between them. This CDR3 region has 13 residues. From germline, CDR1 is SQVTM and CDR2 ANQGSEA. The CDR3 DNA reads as TGCAGCGTTTCTGTACAGGTGAACACTGAAGCTTTCTTT. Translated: CSVSVQVNTEAFF.

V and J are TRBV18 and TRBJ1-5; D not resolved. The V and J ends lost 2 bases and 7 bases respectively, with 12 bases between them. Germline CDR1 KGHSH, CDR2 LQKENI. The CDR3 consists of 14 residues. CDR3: CASSPTGDWQPQHF. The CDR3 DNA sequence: TGTGCCAGCTCACCAACGGGCGACTGGCAGCCCCAGCATTTT.

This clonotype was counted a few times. CDR3: CASSFRQENTEAFF. CDR3 DNA sequence: TGTGCCAGCAGTTTCCGACAGGAGAACACTGAAGCTTTCTTT. The rearrangement links TRBV12-3 or TRBV12-4 to TRBJ1-1; TRBD1 is a possible D gene (6 bases). This CDR3 contains 14 residues. The V and J ends lost 3 bases and 1 base respectively, with 9 bases between them.

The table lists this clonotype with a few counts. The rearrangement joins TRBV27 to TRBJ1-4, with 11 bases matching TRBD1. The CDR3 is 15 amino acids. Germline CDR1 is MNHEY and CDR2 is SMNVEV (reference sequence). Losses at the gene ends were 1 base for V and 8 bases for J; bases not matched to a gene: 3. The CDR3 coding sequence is TGTGCCAGCAGTTTATGGACAGGGGGCGAGGAAAAACTGTTTTTT. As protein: CASSLWTGGEEKLFF.

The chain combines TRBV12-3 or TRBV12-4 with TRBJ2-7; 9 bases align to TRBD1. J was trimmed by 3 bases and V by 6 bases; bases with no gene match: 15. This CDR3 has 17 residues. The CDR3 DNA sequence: TGTGCCAGCAGCCCGGGGCCCGGGACAGGGTATTACTACGAGCAGTACTTC. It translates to CASSPGPGTGYYYEQYF.

In DNA form, the CDR3 reads TGCAGTGCTTCCGGGACGCGGGCAACTAATGAAAAACTGTTTTTT. Translated: CSASGTRATNEKLFF. This chain joins TRBV20-1 and TRBJ1-4; tentative D call: TRBD1 (5 bases). Trimming shortened V by 5 bases and J by 0 bases, and 13 bases separated the two germline ends. CDR3 size: 15 residues. From germline, CDR1 is DFQATT and CDR2 SNEGSKA (reference sequence).

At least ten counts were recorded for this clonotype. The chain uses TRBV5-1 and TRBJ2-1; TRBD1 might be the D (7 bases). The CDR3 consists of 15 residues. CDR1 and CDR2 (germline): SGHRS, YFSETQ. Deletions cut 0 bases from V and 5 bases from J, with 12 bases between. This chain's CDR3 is CASSLGGTADNEQFF. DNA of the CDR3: TGCGCCAGCAGCTTGGGCGGGACAGCGGACAATGAGCAGTTCTTC.

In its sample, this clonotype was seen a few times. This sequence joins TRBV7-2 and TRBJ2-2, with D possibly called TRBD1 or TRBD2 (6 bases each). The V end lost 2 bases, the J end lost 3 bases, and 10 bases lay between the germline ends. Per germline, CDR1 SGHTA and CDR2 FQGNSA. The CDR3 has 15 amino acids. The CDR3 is CASSLRGADTGELFF. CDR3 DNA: TGTGCCAGCAGCTTAAGGGGGGCCGACACCGGGGAGCTGTTTTTT.

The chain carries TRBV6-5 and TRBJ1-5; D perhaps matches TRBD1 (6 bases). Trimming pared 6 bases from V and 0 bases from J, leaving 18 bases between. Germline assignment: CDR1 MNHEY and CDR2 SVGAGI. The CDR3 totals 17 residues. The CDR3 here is CASRRGDGSYSNQPQHF. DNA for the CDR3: TGTGCCAGCAGAAGGGGGGACGGATCTTATAGCAATCAGCCCCAGCATTTT.

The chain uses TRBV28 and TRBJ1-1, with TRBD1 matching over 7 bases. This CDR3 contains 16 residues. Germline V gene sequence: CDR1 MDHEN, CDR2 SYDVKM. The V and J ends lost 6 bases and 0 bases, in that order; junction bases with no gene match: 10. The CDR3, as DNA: TGTGCCAGCAGCCCTCCCCGGACAGGAGTGAACACTGAAGCTTTCTTT. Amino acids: CASSPPRTGVNTEAFF.

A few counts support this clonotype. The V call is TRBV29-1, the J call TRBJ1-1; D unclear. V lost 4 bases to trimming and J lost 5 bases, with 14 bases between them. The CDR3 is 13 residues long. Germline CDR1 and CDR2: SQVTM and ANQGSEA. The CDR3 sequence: CSVAREEWTEAFF. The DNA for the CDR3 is TGCAGCGTTGCGAGGGAGGAATGGACTGAAGCTTTCTTT.

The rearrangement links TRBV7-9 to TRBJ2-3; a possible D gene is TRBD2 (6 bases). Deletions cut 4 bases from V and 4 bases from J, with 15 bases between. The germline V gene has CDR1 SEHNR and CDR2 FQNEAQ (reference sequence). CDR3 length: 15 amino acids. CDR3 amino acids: CASSSYEEGSDTQYF. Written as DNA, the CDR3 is TGTGCCAGCAGCTCCTACGAGGAGGGGTCAGATACGCAGTATTTT.